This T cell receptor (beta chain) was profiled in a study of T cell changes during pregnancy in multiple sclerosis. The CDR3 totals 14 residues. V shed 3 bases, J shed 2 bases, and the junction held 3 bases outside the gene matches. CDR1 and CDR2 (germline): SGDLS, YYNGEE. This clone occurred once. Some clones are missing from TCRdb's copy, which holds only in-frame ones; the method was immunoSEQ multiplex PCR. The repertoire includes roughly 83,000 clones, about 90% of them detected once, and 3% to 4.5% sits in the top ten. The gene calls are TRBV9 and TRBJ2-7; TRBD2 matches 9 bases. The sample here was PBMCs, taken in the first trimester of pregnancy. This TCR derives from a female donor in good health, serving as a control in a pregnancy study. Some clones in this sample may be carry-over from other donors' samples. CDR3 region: CASSETSGPYEQYF. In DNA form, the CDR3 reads TGTGCCAGCAGCGAGACTAGCGGCCCCTACGAGCAGTACTTC.